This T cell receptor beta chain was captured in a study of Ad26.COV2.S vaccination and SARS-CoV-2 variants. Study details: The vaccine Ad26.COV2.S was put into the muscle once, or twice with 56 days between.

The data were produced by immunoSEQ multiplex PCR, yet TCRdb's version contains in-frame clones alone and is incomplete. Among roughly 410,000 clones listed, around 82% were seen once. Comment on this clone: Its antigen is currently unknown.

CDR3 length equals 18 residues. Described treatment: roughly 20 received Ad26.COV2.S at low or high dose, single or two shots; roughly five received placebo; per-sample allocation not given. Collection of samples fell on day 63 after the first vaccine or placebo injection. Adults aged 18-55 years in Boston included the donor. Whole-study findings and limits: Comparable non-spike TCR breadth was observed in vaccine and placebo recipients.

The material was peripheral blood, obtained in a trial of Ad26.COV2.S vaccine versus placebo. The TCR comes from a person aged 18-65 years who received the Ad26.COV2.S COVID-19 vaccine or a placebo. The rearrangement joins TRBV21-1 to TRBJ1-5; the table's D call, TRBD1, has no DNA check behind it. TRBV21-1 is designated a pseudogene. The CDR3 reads CASSSRDPGGCSNQPQHF. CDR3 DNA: TGTGCCAGCAGCTCTCGGGACCCAGGGGGATGTAGCAATCAGCCCCAGCATTTT.